A selection of T cell receptor beta chains follows, all from one sample in a study of CD8 T cells in Susac syndrome. TCRdb reanalysed the immunoSEQ multiplex PCR reads using MiXCR and keeps one entry per CDR3 protein. The table shows approximately 150,000 distinct CDR3 sequences, with just over 90% occurring only once. The specimen was CD4+ T cells from PBMCs. The source of these receptors is a human donor in good health. Both conserved end residues are part of each CDR3.

J gene	V gene	CDR3 protein
TRBJ2-1	TRBV12-3/TRBV12-4	CASSRDFKRGIF
TRBJ1-1	TRBV2	CASSEARLTNTEAFF
TRBJ2-7	TRBV9	CASILEVRLYEQYF
TRBJ2-1	TRBV29-1	CSGDAGTRGYNEQFF
TRBJ2-5	TRBV29-1	CSGAFGTGGRETQYF
TRBJ2-1	TRBV25-1	CASSGGTSDGEQFF
TRBJ1-6	TRBV14	CASSQALDSGSGSPLHF
TRBJ2-5	TRBV2	CASARLAGVETQYF
TRBJ1-4	TRBV9	CASSETLRNEKLFF
TRBJ1-3	TRBV23-1	CASSQRPGRLCSGNTIYF
TRBJ1-1	TRBV20-1	CSAPTGGSVRAFF
TRBJ1-4	TRBV5-1	CASSLYGTGGRKLFF
TRBJ2-6	TRBV5-1	CASRTGGQGFSGANVLTF
TRBJ2-2	TRBV20-1	CSASPRGGTANTGELFF
TRBJ2-5	TRBV12-3/TRBV12-4	CASRRTGGETQYF
TRBJ2-7	TRBV7-9	CASSQGLISSFYEQYF
TRBJ1-1	TRBV20-1	CSAPRGGLNTEAFF
TRBJ1-1	TRBV5-1	CASSWGQGSTEAFF
TRBJ2-1	TRBV5-1	CASSADSSSYNEQFF
TRBJ1-1	TRBV7-2	CASSSQTNTEAFF
TRBJ1-1	TRBV20-1	CSARNPTLRLEAFF
TRBJ2-2	TRBV30	CAHRQGSGTGELFF
TRBJ1-6	TRBV7-3	CASSSQPSWNSPLHF
TRBJ2-2	TRBV5-1	CASSLSAANTGELFF
TRBJ1-2	TRBV3-1	CASSQGTVANYGYTF
TRBJ2-1	TRBV5-4	CASSLGSGAEYEQFF
TRBJ2-2	TRBV7-2	CASSLSAGGTGELFF
TRBJ2-5	TRBV5-4	CASSLAGGLGETQYF
TRBJ1-2	TRBV9	CASSRDRTGGYTF
TRBJ2-1	TRBV7-8	CASSAPGRHYNEQFF
TRBJ2-1	TRBV30	CAYETGQGVWNEQFF
TRBJ1-1	TRBV20-1	CSATSARGWGAFF
TRBJ2-4	TRBV7-2	CASSSASKNIQYF
TRBJ2-7	TRBV19	CASSPHSESYEQYF
TRBJ2-3	TRBV5-8	CASSLGTNTDTQYF
TRBJ2-5	TRBV5-1	CASSSQRAASGETQYF
TRBJ1-2	TRBV5-6	CASSLDAAYGYTF
TRBJ2-7	TRBV3-1	CASSKFLSGGSDEQYF
TRBJ2-3	TRBV9	CASSVGLLEAQYF
TRBJ1-4	TRBV7-8	CASSAPGRTAPNEKLFF
TRBJ1-1	TRBV20-1	CSASSLLNTEAFF
TRBJ2-2	TRBV7-3	CASSLNRIGELFF
TRBJ1-1	TRBV6-1	CASSEFGPINTEAFF
TRBJ2-7	TRBV20-1	CSASNPTGTTYEQYF
TRBJ2-2	TRBV9	CASSHPRGDEHTQFTGELFF
TRBJ2-2	TRBV7-2	CASSLAPGLQGTGELFF
TRBJ1-5	TRBV5-5	CASSFTGYVGNQPQHF
TRBJ1-2	TRBV18	CASSPGTIDYGYTF